The clone carrying this T cell receptor (beta chain) has at least ten counts. Its antigen is as yet unknown. This sample was taken from a study of identical twins. Study observations and caveats: In zero-insertion analyses, partial confounding could arise from invariant MAIT and iNKT cells.

The CDR3 is made up of 15 amino acids. CDR1 and CDR2 from the germline V gene are SQVTM and ANQGSEA. The junction had 8 bases not matched to a gene; V was cut back by 6 bases and J by 0 bases. TCRdb independently ran MiXCR on the 5' RACE reads; one entry per CDR3 protein. The table has 650,000 to 800,000 distinct CDR3 sequences, approximately 9% seen once. These data are also associated with another study on yellow fever vaccine responses in identical twins.

This clonotype was sampled from a woman aged 18-35 years in good health. The chain uses TRBV29-1 and TRBJ2-4, with 7 nucleotides matching TRBD1. Source material: PBMCs. This CDR3 reads CSVALRDRAKNIQYF. The CDR3 DNA reads as TGCAGCGTCGCCCTAAGGGACAGAGCCAAAAACATTCAGTACTTC.